This T cell receptor beta chain was recovered during a study of cytomegalovirus exposure and HLA in healthy donors. Germline values: CDR1 MNHEY, CDR2 SVGAGI. CDR3 size: 15 residues. V lost 0 bases to trimming and J lost 8 bases, with 16 bases between them. The PCR used 60 Vbeta and 13 Jbeta primers. Assay used: immunoSEQ multiplex PCR; TCRdb lists only in-frame clones, some missing. The table records approximately 170,000 clones, about 77% of them present only once. The sequenced sample was PBMCs. The V and J genes are TRBV6-5 and TRBJ1-2; D perhaps matches TRBD1 (5 bases). The receptor's source is a young man in good health and CMV-seropositive. The CDR3 sequence is CASSYSLGASFGYTF. Here the CDR3 DNA reads TGTGCCAGCAGTTACTCTCTAGGGGCAAGCTTCGGCTACACCTTC.